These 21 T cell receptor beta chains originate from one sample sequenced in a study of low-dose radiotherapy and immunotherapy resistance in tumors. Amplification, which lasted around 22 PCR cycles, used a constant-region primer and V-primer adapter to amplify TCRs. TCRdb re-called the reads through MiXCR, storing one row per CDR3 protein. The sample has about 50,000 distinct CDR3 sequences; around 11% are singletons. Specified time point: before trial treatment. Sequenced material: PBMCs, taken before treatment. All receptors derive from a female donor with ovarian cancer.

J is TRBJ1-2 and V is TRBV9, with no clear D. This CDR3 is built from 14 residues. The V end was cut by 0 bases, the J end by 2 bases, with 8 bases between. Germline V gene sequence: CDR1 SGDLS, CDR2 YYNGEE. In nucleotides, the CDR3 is TGTGCCAGCAGCGTAGAGGGTTGGAACTATGGCTACACCTTC. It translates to CASSVEGWNYGYTF.

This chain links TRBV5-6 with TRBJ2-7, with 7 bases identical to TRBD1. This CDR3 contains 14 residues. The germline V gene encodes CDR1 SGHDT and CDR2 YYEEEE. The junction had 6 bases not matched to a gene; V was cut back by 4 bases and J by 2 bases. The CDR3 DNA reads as TGTGCCAGCAGCCCGGGACAGCTCACCTACGAGCAGTACTTC. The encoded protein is CASSPGQLTYEQYF.

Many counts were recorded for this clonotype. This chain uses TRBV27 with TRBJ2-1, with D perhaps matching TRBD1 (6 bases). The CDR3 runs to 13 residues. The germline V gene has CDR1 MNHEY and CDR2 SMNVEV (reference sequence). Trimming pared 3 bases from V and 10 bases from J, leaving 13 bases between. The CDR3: CASSFLPGDEQFF. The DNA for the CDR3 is TGTGCCAGCAGTTTTCTGCCAGGGGACGAGCAGTTCTTC.

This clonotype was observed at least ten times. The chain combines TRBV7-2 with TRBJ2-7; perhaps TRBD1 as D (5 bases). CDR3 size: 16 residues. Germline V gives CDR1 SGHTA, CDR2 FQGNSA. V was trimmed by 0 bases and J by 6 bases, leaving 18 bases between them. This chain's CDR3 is CASSLAVRAGSGEQYF. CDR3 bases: TGTGCCAGCAGCTTAGCTGTTAGGGCAGGGTCAGGCGAGCAGTACTTC.

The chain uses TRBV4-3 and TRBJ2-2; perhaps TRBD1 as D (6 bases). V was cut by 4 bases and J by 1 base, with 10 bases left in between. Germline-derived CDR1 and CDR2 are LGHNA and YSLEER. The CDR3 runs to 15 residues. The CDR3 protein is CASSPGVGNTGELFF. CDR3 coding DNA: TGCGCCAGCAGCCCAGGGGTCGGGAACACCGGGGAGCTGTTTTTT.

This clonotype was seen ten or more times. CDR3 DNA: TGTGCCAGCAGCCAAGAGGAGACCCAGTACTTC. Translated, it gives CASSQEETQYF. The J gene is TRBJ2-5, the V gene TRBV3-1; D gene ambiguous. CDR3 length: 11 amino acids. Trimming stripped 0 bases from V and 5 bases from J, with 1 base between. Looked up from germline, CDR1 is LGHDT and CDR2 is YNNKEL (reference sequence).

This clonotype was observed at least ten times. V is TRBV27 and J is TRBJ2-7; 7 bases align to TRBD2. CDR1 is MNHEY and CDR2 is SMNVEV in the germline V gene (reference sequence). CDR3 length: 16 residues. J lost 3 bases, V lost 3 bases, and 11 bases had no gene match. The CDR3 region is CASSLALGGNNYEQYF. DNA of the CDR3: TGTGCCAGCAGTTTGGCCCTGGGAGGGAACAACTACGAGCAGTACTTC.

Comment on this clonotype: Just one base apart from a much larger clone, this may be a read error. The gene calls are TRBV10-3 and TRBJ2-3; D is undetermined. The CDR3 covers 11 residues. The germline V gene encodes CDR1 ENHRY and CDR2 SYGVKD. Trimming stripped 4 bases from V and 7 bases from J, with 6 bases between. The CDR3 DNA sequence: TGTGCCATCAGTGGGGGAAATACGCAGTATTTT. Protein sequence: CAISGGNTQYF.

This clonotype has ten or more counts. The DNA for the CDR3 is TGCGCCAGCAGCCGCTTCCGGGAGGCCATTAATGAAAAACTGTTTTTT. Protein sequence: CASSRFREAINEKLFF. This chain joins TRBV4-1 and TRBJ1-4; the D is unclear. Per the germline V gene, CDR1 is MGHRA and CDR2 is YSYEKL. The V gene lost 4 bases and the J gene lost 4 bases, with 16 bases spanning the gap. CDR3 size: 16 residues.

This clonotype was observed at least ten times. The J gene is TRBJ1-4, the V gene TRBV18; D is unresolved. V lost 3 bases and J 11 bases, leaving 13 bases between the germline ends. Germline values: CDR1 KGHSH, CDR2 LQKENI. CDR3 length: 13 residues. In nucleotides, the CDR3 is TGTGCCAGCTCACCGGTGTCTCAGGAGAAACTGTTTTTT. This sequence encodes CASSPVSQEKLFF.

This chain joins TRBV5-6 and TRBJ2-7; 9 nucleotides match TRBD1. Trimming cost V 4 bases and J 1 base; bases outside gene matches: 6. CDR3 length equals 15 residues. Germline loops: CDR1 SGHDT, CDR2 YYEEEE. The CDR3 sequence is CASSRPGQGSYEQYF. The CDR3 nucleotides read TGTGCCAGCAGCCGACCGGGACAGGGATCCTACGAGCAGTACTTC.

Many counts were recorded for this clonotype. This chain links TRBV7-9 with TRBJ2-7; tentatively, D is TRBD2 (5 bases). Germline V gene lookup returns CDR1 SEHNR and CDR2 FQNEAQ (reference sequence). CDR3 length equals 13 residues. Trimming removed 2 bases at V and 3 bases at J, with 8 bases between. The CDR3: CASSLPGSYEQYF. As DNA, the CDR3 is TGTGCCAGCAGCTTACCGGGGAGCTACGAGCAGTACTTC.

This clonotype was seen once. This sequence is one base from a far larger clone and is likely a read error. The CDR3: CSVVGTDTYEQFF. The DNA for the CDR3 is TGCAGCGTTGTCGGGACCGACACCTACGAGCAGTTCTTC. The V call is TRBV29-1, the J call TRBJ2-1; D could derive from TRBD1 or TRBD2 (5 bases each). This CDR3 is 13 amino acids long. Trimming left V 4 bases short and J 10 bases short, with 17 bases between. CDR1 and CDR2 from the germline V gene are SQVTM and ANQGSEA.

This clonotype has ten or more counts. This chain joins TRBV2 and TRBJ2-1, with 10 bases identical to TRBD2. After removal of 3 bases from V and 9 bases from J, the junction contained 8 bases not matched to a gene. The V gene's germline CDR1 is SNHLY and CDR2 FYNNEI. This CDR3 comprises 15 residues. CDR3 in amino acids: CASSEVAGGLGEQFF. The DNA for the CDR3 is TGTGCCAGCAGTGAGGTAGCGGGGGGATTAGGTGAGCAGTTCTTC.

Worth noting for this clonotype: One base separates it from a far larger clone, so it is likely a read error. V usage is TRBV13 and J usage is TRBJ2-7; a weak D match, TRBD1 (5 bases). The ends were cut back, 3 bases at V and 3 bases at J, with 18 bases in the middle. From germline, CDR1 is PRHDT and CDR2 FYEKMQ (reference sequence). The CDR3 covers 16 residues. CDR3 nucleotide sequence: TGTGCCAGCAGCTTCGGCAGGGCTGGGATTTACTACGAGCAGTACTTC. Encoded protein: CASSFGRAGIYYEQYF.

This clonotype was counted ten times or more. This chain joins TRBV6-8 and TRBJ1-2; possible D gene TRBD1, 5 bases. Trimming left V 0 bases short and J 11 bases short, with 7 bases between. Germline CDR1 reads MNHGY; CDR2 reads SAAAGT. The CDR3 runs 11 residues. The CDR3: CASSYSGDYTF. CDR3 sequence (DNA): TGTGCCAGCAGTTACTCGGGGGATTACACCTTC.

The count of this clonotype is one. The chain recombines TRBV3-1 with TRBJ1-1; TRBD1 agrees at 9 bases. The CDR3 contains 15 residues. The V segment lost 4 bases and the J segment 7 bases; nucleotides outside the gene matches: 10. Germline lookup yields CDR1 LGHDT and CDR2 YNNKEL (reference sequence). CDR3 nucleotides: TGTGCCAGCAGCCGATTAGACAGGGGGGGGAGTGAAGCTTTCTTT. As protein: CASSRLDRGGSEAFF.

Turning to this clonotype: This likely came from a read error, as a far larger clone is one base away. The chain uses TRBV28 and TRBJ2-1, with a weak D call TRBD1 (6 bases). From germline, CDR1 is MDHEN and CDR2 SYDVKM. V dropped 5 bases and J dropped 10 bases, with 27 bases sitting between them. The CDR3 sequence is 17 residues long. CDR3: CASSTAAQGATGDEQFF. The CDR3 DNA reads TGTGCCAGCAGTACGGCAGCACAGGGAGCGACTGGCGACGAGCAGTTCTTC.

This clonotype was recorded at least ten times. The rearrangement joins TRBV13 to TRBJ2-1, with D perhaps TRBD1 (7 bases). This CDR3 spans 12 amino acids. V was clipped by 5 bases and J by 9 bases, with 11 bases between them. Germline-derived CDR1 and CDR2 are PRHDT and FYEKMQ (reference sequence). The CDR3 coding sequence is TGTGCCAGCAGCAACAGGGGAGGTGAGCAGTTCTTC. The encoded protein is CASSNRGGEQFF.

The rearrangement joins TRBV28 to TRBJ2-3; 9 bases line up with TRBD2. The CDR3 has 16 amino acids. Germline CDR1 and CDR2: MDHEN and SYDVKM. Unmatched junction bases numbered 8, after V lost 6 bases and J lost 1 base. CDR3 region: CASSNAGGPGTDTQYF. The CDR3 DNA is TGTGCCAGCAGCAACGCGGGAGGGCCAGGCACAGATACGCAGTATTTT.

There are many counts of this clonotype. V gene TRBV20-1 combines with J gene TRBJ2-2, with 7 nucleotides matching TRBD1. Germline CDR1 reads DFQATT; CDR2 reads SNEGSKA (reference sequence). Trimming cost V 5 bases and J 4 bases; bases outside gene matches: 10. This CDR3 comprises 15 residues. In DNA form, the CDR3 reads TGCAGTGCTCCCCTAGGGGGCTCAGCCACCGGGGAGCTGTTTTTT. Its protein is CSAPLGGSATGELFF.